What follows are 10 T cell receptor beta chains derived from one specimen sequenced in a study of identical twins. Each CDR3 protein gets one entry after TCRdb re-called the 5' RACE reads with MiXCR. The table includes fewer than 900,000 distinct CDR3 sequences, around a sixth detected once. The data were also submitted as part of a second study, on T cells expressing NK-cell markers.

What was sequenced was PBMCs. These receptors were obtained from a woman aged 18-30 years in good health.

This chain connects TRBV4-3 to TRBJ2-5, with a tentative D call TRBD2 (5 bases). V was shortened by 0 bases and J by 4 bases, with 6 bases between the two germline ends. The CDR3 covers 13 residues. CDR1 is LGHNA and CDR2 is YSLEER in the germline V gene. Here the CDR3 DNA reads TGCGCCAGCAGCCAAGATACTAGAGAGACCCAGTACTTC. It encodes CASSQDTRETQYF.

This clonotype was seen at least ten times. The chain couples TRBV5-1 to TRBJ1-2; D is unresolved. Germline V gene data show CDR1 as SGHRS and CDR2 as YFSETQ. This CDR3 region has 13 residues. Trimming removed 1 base at V and 0 bases at J, with 4 bases between. This chain's CDR3 is CASSLSTNYGYTF. The CDR3 nucleotides read TGCGCCAGCAGCTTGTCCACTAACTATGGCTACACCTTC. Full variable domain (rest looked up from reference TRBV5-1 and TRBJ1-2): KAGVTQTPRYLIKTRGQQVTLSCSPISGHRSVSWYQQTPGQGLQFLFEYFSETQRNKGNFPGRFSGRQFSNSRSEMNVSTLELGDSALYLCASSLSTNYGYTFGSGTRLTVV.

There are a few counts of this clonotype. This chain links TRBV5-1 with TRBJ2-3; 13 nucleotides match TRBD2. CDR1 and CDR2 (germline): SGHRS, YFSETQ. The CDR3 contains 15 residues. V lost 5 bases, J lost 2 bases, and 2 bases stayed unmatched. CDR3 bases: TGCGCCAGCAGGACTAGCGGGGGGTCCACAGATACGCAGTATTTT. The encoded protein is CASRTSGGSTDTQYF.

The V and J genes are TRBV4-2 and TRBJ2-7; D unclear. The CDR3 runs 15 residues. V lost 1 base and J lost 6, with 16 bases in between. Germline CDR1 and CDR2: LGHNA and YNFKEQ. DNA for the CDR3: TGTGCCAGCAGCCAAGTCGAGCTTTCCCTCGCCGAGCAGTACTTC. Its protein product is CASSQVELSLAEQYF.

This clonotype has more than one count but fewer than ten. The gene calls are TRBV12-3 or TRBV12-4 and TRBJ1-1; 8 nucleotides line up with TRBD1. This CDR3 contains 14 residues. The trim removed 5 bases at V and 0 bases at J, leaving 2 bases unmatched. The CDR3 region is CASSVGQVNTEAFF. The CDR3 nucleotides are TGTGCCAGCAGTGTGGGACAGGTGAACACTGAAGCTTTCTTT.

This clonotype has ten or more counts. V and J are TRBV5-1 and TRBJ2-3; 7 bases line up with TRBD1. CDR3 length: 14 amino acids. With V trimmed by 4 bases and J by 2 bases, 4 bases remained unmatched. The germline V gene has CDR1 SGHRS and CDR2 YFSETQ. Here the CDR3 DNA reads TGCGCCAGCAGCCTCGGGACAGACACAGATACGCAGTATTTT. This encodes CASSLGTDTDTQYF.

The chain is built from TRBV5-1 and TRBJ2-7, with D possibly being TRBD1 or TRBD2 (5 bases each). Per germline, CDR1 SGHRS and CDR2 YFSETQ. Trimming took off 4 bases at V and 6 bases at J, with 11 bases between the two ends. The length of the CDR3 is 12 residues. CDR3 protein: CASSRGVSEQYF. For the CDR3, the DNA is TGCGCCAGCAGCCGAGGGGTAAGCGAGCAGTACTTC.

V and J are TRBV4-2 and TRBJ1-1, with unresolved D. Germline CDR1 is LGHNA and CDR2 is YNFKEQ. Trimming cost V 0 bases and J 1 base, with 9 bases left between them. This CDR3 is 15 amino acids long. In nucleotides, the CDR3 is TGTGCCAGCAGCCAAGACAGAATAGGGAACACTGAAGCTTTCTTT. Encoded protein: CASSQDRIGNTEAFF.

The V gene is TRBV6-5, the J gene TRBJ2-5; D could derive from TRBD1 or TRBD2 (5 bases each). Trimming shortened V by 2 bases and J by 1 base, and 8 bases separated the two germline ends. The CDR3 totals 14 residues. Germline V gene sequence: CDR1 MNHEY, CDR2 SVGAGI. The DNA of the CDR3 is TGTGCCAGCAGTTACGCCGGGACCCAAGAGACCCAGTACTTC. This gives the protein CASSYAGTQETQYF.

This chain connects TRBV20-1 to TRBJ1-2; unclear D gene. Deletions cut 6 bases from V and 1 base from J, with 21 bases between. Germline V gives CDR1 DFQATT, CDR2 SNEGSKA (reference sequence). The CDR3 covers 16 residues. The CDR3 sequence: CSARRRTDILNYGYTF. CDR3 sequence (DNA): TGCAGTGCACGACGGAGGACGGATATTCTTAACTATGGCTACACCTTC.